The following is a TCR beta chain sequence with its context. These data are taken from a study of CD8+CD57+ T cells in acquired aplastic anemia. The CDR3 is 13 amino acids. Germline V gene data show CDR1 as DFQATT and CDR2 as SNEGSKA (reference sequence). V was pared by 3 bases and J by 3 bases, with 12 bases between. Genomic DNA templated the TCR beta VDJ and CDR3 profiling. TCRdb processed the reads anew with MiXCR; each CDR3 protein has one entry. The profile shows around 170,000 distinct CDR3 sequences, approximately 45% of them singletons. The J gene is TRBJ2-7, the V gene TRBV20-1, with a weak D call TRBD2 (5 bases). Sequencing was done on a sample of sorted CD4+, CD8+, or CD8+CD57+ T cells (not recorded which) from PBMCs. The TCR comes from a human donor in good health. This CDR3 reads CSASALANYEQYF. CDR3 sequence (DNA): TGCAGTGCTAGTGCGCTAGCCAACTACGAGCAGTACTTC.